This T cell receptor (beta chain) was identified in a study of blood T cell repertoires in COVID-19. Study overall: In each case, the material was cDNA or gDNA derived from T cells, B-cell-depleted T cells, or PBMCs.

Measured with immunoSEQ multiplex PCR; TCRdb has only the in-frame clones, and not every one. The sample comprises more than 85,000 clones, around 90% of which are singletons, and around 2.1% rests with the top ten. The germline CDR1 and CDR2 sequences are MGHRA and YSYEKL. Deletions cut 4 bases from V and 1 base from J, with 7 bases between. CDR3 size: 13 residues. This clone came up once. The rearrangement links TRBV4-1 to TRBJ1-1, with D unclear. Source material: peripheral blood. The clonotype originates from a man aged 50 to 59 with COVID-19, enrolled during active disease. CDR3 region: CASSLGPNTEAFF. CDR3 sequence (DNA): TGCGCCAGCAGCCTCGGTCCGAACACTGAAGCTTTCTTT.